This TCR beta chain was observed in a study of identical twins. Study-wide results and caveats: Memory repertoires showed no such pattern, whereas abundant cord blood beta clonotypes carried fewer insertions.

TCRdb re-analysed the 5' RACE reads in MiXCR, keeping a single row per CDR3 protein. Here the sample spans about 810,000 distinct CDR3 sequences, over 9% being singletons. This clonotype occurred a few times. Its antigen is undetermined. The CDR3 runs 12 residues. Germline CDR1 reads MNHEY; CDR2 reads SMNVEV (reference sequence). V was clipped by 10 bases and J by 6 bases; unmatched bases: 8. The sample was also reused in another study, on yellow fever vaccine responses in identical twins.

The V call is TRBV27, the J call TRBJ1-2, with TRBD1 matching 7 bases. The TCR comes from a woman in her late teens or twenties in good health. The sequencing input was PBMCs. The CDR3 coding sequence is TGTGCCACGAAAACAGGGGTAAATGGCTACACCTTC. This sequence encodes CATKTGVNGYTF.